The rows below give T cell receptor beta chains drawn from one sample of a study of blood T cell repertoires in COVID-19. Sequencing was performed with immunoSEQ multiplex PCR; in TCRdb, only in-frame clones are kept and a portion is missing. The sample has about 220,000 clones; about 88% are singletons. Sequencing was done on a sample of peripheral blood. Receptor source: a man in his forties or fifties who had recovered from COVID-19. The CDR3 runs from the conserved cysteine through the conserved F or W. D genes are given only for firm matches. A row's size may be missing; if present it is once, few, many or a size class.

abundance | d_gene | j_gene | v_gene | CDR3aa | CDR3nt
- | TRBD1 | TRBJ1-2 | TRBV3-1/TRBV3-2 | CASSRGTGVYGYTF | TGTGCCAGCAGCCGCGGGACAGGTGTTTATGGCTACACCTTC
- | TRBD2 | TRBJ2-1 | TRBV25-1 | CASSERGSGRYNEQFF | TGTGCCAGCAGTGAAAGGGGAAGCGGGAGGTACAATGAGCAGTTCTTC
- | - | TRBJ2-2 | TRBV21-1 | CASPQENTGELFF | TGTGCCAGCCCACAGGAGAACACCGGGGAGCTGTTTTTT
- | TRBD1 | TRBJ1-5 | TRBV18 | CASSLSGQGNQPQHF | TGTGCCAGCTCACTCTCGGGACAGGGCAATCAGCCCCAGCATTTT
- | - | TRBJ2-1 | TRBV7-2 | CASSLDSSYNEQFF | TGTGCCAGCAGCTTAGACAGCTCCTACAATGAGCAGTTCTTC
- | TRBD1 | TRBJ1-1 | TRBV5-6 | CASSSMTGAGETIEAFF | TGTGCCAGCAGCTCGATGACAGGGGCAGGTGAGACGATTGAAGCTTTCTTT
- | TRBD2 | TRBJ2-1 | TRBV3-1/TRBV3-2 | CASSQEPGLAGVGRFF | TGTGCCAGCAGCCAAGAGCCGGGACTAGCGGGAGTGGGGAGGTTCTTC
- | - | TRBJ1-5 | TRBV30 | CAWSTGGQPQHF | TGTGCCTGGAGTACGGGGGGACAGCCCCAGCATTTT
- | - | TRBJ2-2 | TRBV7-2 | CAERPGQINTGELFF | TGTGCCGAAAGGCCAGGGCAAATCAACACCGGGGAGCTGTTTTTT
- | - | TRBJ2-7 | TRBV28 | CASSITSRLYEQYF | TGTGCCAGCAGTATTACAAGTCGACTCTACGAGCAGTACTTC
- | - | TRBJ2-7 | TRBV7-8 | CASSPQGWAAGHEQYF | TGTGCCAGCAGCCCCCAGGGTTGGGCCGCTGGCCACGAGCAGTACTTC
- | TRBD1 | TRBJ2-5 | TRBV12-3/TRBV12-4 | CASSLTGGETQYF | TGTGCCAGCAGTTTAACAGGGGGGGAGACCCAGTACTTC
- | - | TRBJ2-7 | TRBV5-4 | CASSPQSGQSYEGQQYF | TGTGCCAGCAGCCCCCAGTCCGGACAGTCATACGAGGGGCAGCAGTACTTC
- | - | TRBJ2-1 | TRBV4-2 | CASSQERLALNEQFF | TGTGCCAGCAGCCAAGAACGTCTAGCGTTGAATGAGCAGTTCTTC
- | - | TRBJ2-3 | TRBV6-5 | CATGGSTDTQYF | TGTGCTACGGGCGGGAGCACAGATACGCAGTATTTT
- | TRBD2 | TRBJ2-3 | TRBV20-1 | CSASRSGRGRTDTQYF | TGCAGTGCTAGTCGCAGCGGGAGAGGTAGGACAGATACGCAGTATTTT
once | - | TRBJ2-5 | TRBV7-6 | CASSPGLRETQYF | TGTGCCAGCAGCCCGGGACTTCGAGAGACCCAGTACTTC
- | - | TRBJ2-1 | TRBV7-8 | CASSFTDINEQFF | TGTGCCAGCAGCTTTACAGATATCAATGAGCAGTTCTTC
few | TRBD1 | TRBJ2-7 | TRBV19 | CASSIQGVGYEQYF | TGTGCCAGTAGTATACAGGGGGTTGGCTACGAGCAGTACTTC
- | TRBD2 | TRBJ2-3 | TRBV5-1 | CASSLASLAVSTDTQYF | TGCGCCAGCAGCTTGGCCTCGCTAGCGGTTAGCACAGATACGCAGTATTTT
- | - | TRBJ2-1 | TRBV13 | CASSAPRGRNNEQFF | TGTGCCAGCAGCGCACCCAGGGGTAGGAACAATGAGCAGTTCTTC
- | TRBD1 | TRBJ2-5 | TRBV20-1 | CSASWWGDRTGRQETQYF | TGCAGTGCCAGTTGGTGGGGTGATAGGACAGGGCGCCAAGAGACCCAGTACTTC